These 29 T cell receptor beta chains came from one sample sequenced in a study of beta chain features in type 1 diabetes (dated by TCRdb to the late 2010s). Libraries were prepared through the immunoSEQ multiplex PCR assay. The High Capacity cDNA Reverse Transcription Kit was used to reverse transcribe all of the isolated RNA, meaning that expressed TCRB transcripts were what got sequenced. Sourced from immuneACCESS, this table was stored by TCRdb with only in-frame sequences that have V and J called. A share of the clones is absent; for the studies checked, an unresolved V gene accounts for under half, and the remainder has no known explanation. This sample has a few hundred thousand clones in its table, and 25% to 30% of those were observed once. The ten largest account for 3% to 4% of the sample. What was sequenced was central memory CD4+ T cells from blood. The source is a man aged 25 to 40 in good health.

The chain recombines TRBV7-9 with TRBJ1-1; D is possibly TRBD1 (5 bases). Germline CDR1 reads SEHNR; CDR2 reads FQNEAQ (reference sequence). The CDR3 length is 12 residues. V lost 5 bases and J lost 7, with 11 bases in between. The CDR3 loop is CASSTRQLEAFF. CDR3 nucleotides: TGTGCCAGCAGCACGAGACAGCTTGAAGCTTTCTTT.

The J gene is TRBJ2-7, the V gene TRBV29-1; possibly TRBD2 for D (7 bases). V lost 4 bases, J lost 2 bases, and 15 bases lay in between. CDR3 length: 14 amino acids. The V gene's germline CDR1 is SQVTM and CDR2 ANQGSEA. CDR3 nucleotide sequence: TGCAGCGTTGGGAGGGCGGGGGCGCCCTACGAGCAGTACTTC. Translated: CSVGRAGAPYEQYF.

The V call is TRBV18, the J call TRBJ1-2; maybe TRBD1 (6 bases). This CDR3 has 13 residues. Germline CDR1 and CDR2: KGHSH and LQKENI. Trimming shortened V by 6 bases and J by 7 bases, and 15 bases separated the two germline ends. CDR3 coding DNA: TGTGCCAGCTCCCACCAGGACAGCTTTGGCTACACCTTC. As protein: CASSHQDSFGYTF.

This clone occurred a few times. This chain joins TRBV10-3 and TRBJ2-6; D not certain. CDR1 and CDR2 from the germline V gene are ENHRY and SYGVKD. The CDR3 covers 13 residues. V dropped 7 bases and J dropped 2 bases, with 6 bases sitting between them. CDR3 sequence reads: CAIMGTGANVLTF. DNA for the CDR3: TGTGCCATCATGGGAACTGGGGCCAACGTCCTGACTTTC.

This clone showed up just a few times. The chain is built from TRBV19 and TRBJ1-5, with TRBD1 matching 7 bases. Germline V gene data show CDR1 as LNHDA and CDR2 as SQIVND (reference sequence). The CDR3 spans 15 residues. Germline trimming cut 5 bases from V and 2 bases from J; bases unmatched to any gene: 6. The DNA for the CDR3 is TGTGCCAGTAGTGCACAGGGGAAGGGCAATCAGCCCCAGCATTTT. This gives the protein CASSAQGKGNQPQHF.

For the CDR3, the DNA is TGTGCCAGCAGCCTCTCAGAAACCTACGAGCAGTACTTC. Its protein is CASSLSETYEQYF. This chain links TRBV13 with TRBJ2-7; D uncertain. CDR1 and CDR2 from the germline V gene are PRHDT and FYEKMQ (reference sequence). V shed 5 bases and J shed 2 bases, with 10 bases lying between them. CDR3 length: 13 residues. Combining the CDR3 with reference TRBV13 and TRBJ2-7 gives the whole variable domain AAGVIQSPRHLIKEKRETATLKCYPIPRHDTVYWYQQGPGQDPQFLISFYEKMQSDKGSIPDRFSAQQFSDYHSELNMSSLELGDSALYFCASSLSETYEQYFGPGTRLTVT.

This clone showed up many times. Here the CDR3 reads CASSFIPSGSSTDTQYF. The CDR3 coding sequence is TGTGCCAGCAGCTTTATCCCTAGCGGGAGTAGCACAGATACGCAGTATTTT. The chain uses TRBV7-2 and TRBJ2-3; 10 bases line up with TRBD2. Trimming at V came to 3 bases and at J to 0 bases, leaving 6 bases not matched to a gene. Germline CDR1 is SGHTA and CDR2 is FQGNSA. CDR3 size: 17 residues.

The V and J genes are TRBV30 and TRBJ1-2; unclear D gene. This CDR3 region has 15 residues. Trimming removed 4 bases at V and 2 bases at J, with 17 bases between. Germline V CDR1 and CDR2: GTSNPN, SVGIG (reference sequence). CDR3 DNA sequence: TGTGCCTGGACCCGAGTTTTGGTGAGCAACTATGGCTACACCTTC. Translation gives CAWTRVLVSNYGYTF.

A few counts support this clone. The chain carries TRBV2 and TRBJ2-3; tentative D call: TRBD2 (5 bases). CDR1 and CDR2 (germline): SNHLY, FYNNEI. V dropped 6 bases and J dropped 2 bases, with 6 bases sitting between them. The CDR3 loop spans 12 amino acids. The CDR3 DNA is TGTGCCAGCAGAGCGGACACAGATACGCAGTATTTT. Translation: CASRADTDTQYF.

The rearrangement joins TRBV6-1 to TRBJ2-3; tentatively, D is TRBD1 (5 bases). The CDR3 contains 12 residues. With 5 bases removed from V and 5 bases from J, the gap between germline ends came to 8 bases. Germline V CDR1 and CDR2: MNHNS, SASEGT. CDR3 loop: CASSSQEDTQYF. The CDR3 DNA reads as TGTGCCAGCAGTTCACAGGAAGATACGCAGTATTTT.

The chain links TRBV29-1 to TRBJ2-7; no clear D gene. V shed 1 base and J shed 3 bases, with 10 bases lying between them. The length of the CDR3 is 13 residues. The V gene's germline CDR1 is SQVTM and CDR2 ANQGSEA. CDR3 in DNA: TGCAGCGTTGAAGGTGACGGTTACTACGAGCAGTACTTC. As protein: CSVEGDGYYEQYF.

J is TRBJ2-1 and V is TRBV6-6; tentatively, D is TRBD1 or TRBD2 (6 bases each). The CDR3 covers 16 residues. Germline V gene data show CDR1 as MNHNY and CDR2 as SVGAGI (reference sequence). Trimming took off 6 bases at V and 1 base at J, with 16 bases between the two ends. The CDR3 here is CASSPRGGVSYNEQFF. The CDR3 coding sequence is TGTGCCAGCAGCCCCAGGGGCGGGGTATCCTACAATGAGCAGTTCTTC.

The V call is TRBV6-5, the J call TRBJ2-7; 8 bases are shared with TRBD2. The ends lost 6 bases at V and 3 bases at J; junction bases unmatched: 7. The germline V gene encodes CDR1 MNHEY and CDR2 SVGAGI. This CDR3 is built from 14 residues. CDR3 coding DNA: TGTGCCAGCAGCCCCCAGCGGGGGCTCTACGAGCAGTACTTC. Encoded protein: CASSPQRGLYEQYF.

This clone appeared a few times. The chain joins TRBV18 to TRBJ2-7, with 8 bases fitting TRBD1. J was trimmed by 6 bases and V by 4 bases; bases with no gene match: 11. The germline V gene encodes CDR1 KGHSH and CDR2 LQKENI. The CDR3 consists of 15 residues. In DNA form, the CDR3 reads TGTGCCAGCTCACTGACGGACAGGGAATTTGGCGAGCAGTACTTC. It codes for CASSLTDREFGEQYF.

This clone was seen ten or more times. This chain connects TRBV5-1 to TRBJ2-1, with no clear D. The CDR3 extends over 14 amino acids. V was cut by 0 bases and J by 5 bases, with 9 bases left in between. Looked up from germline, CDR1 is SGHRS and CDR2 is YFSETQ. The CDR3 reads CASSLGPANNEQFF. The CDR3 DNA sequence: TGCGCCAGCAGCTTGGGGCCAGCCAACAATGAGCAGTTCTTC.

The gene calls are TRBV29-1 and TRBJ2-3, with no clear D. This CDR3 region has 13 residues. V lost 5 bases to trimming and J lost 2 bases, with 11 bases between them. Germline V lookup: CDR1 SQVTM, CDR2 ANQGSEA. The CDR3 coding sequence is TGCAGCGTTTACCTTCCACTCACAGATACGCAGTATTTT. Protein product: CSVYLPLTDTQYF.

The V gene is TRBV7-2, the J gene TRBJ2-1; TRBD2 agrees at 10 bases. Germline V CDR1 and CDR2: SGHTA, FQGNSA. This CDR3 has 15 amino acids. The J segment lost 3 bases and the V segment lost 7 bases, leaving 6 bases of the junction unmatched. CDR3 residues: CASNPSGSHYNEQFF. The CDR3 region has the DNA TGTGCCAGCAACCCTAGCGGGAGTCACTACAATGAGCAGTTCTTC.

This clone showed up just a few times. The chain uses TRBV6-5 and TRBJ2-7; 14 positions match TRBD2. Trimming at V came to 4 bases and at J to 6 bases, leaving 5 bases not matched to a gene. Germline-derived CDR1 and CDR2 are MNHEY and SVGAGI. The length of the CDR3 is 15 residues. The CDR3 DNA reads TGTGCCAGCAGTTGGGGGGGACTAGCGGGAGCCGAGCAGTACTTC. It specifies CASSWGGLAGAEQYF.

This clone has a handful of counts. CDR3 nucleotide sequence: TGTGCCATCAGGCTGGACGGTGAGGCCTACGAGCAGTACTTC. Its protein product is CAIRLDGEAYEQYF. This chain joins TRBV10-3 and TRBJ2-7; D unclear. CDR1 and CDR2 from the germline V gene are ENHRY and SYGVKD. The CDR3 length is 14 residues. Trimming removed 6 bases at V and 2 bases at J, with 14 bases between.

The rearrangement links TRBV6-5 to TRBJ2-1, with TRBD2 as a possible D gene (6 bases). Trimming left V 6 bases short and J 9 bases short, with 12 bases between. Germline V gene data show CDR1 as MNHEY and CDR2 as SVGAGI. The CDR3 covers 12 residues. The CDR3 is CASSRVGGEQFF. The CDR3 bases are TGTGCCAGCAGCCGGGTCGGGGGTGAGCAGTTCTTC.

V and J are TRBV30 and TRBJ2-7; TRBD2 matches 14 bases. Losses at the gene ends were 4 bases for V and 2 bases for J; bases not matched to a gene: 16. Per the germline V gene, CDR1 is GTSNPN and CDR2 is SVGIG (reference sequence). CDR3 size: 19 residues. For the CDR3, the DNA is TGTGCCTGGATGGGGGCAAGGGGACTAGCGGGAGCAAGGGCCTACGAGCAGTACTTC. Translated, it gives CAWMGARGLAGARAYEQYF.

In this sample, this clone turned up a few times. The rearrangement links TRBV7-2 to TRBJ2-3; D not resolved. Between the trimmed V and J ends, which lost 5 bases and 5 bases, there was a span of 14 bases. Germline V gene sequence: CDR1 SGHTA, CDR2 FQGNSA. The CDR3 covers 14 residues. Written as DNA, the CDR3 is TGTGCCAGCAGCCCTACTTCGTTTGTAGATACGCAGTATTTT. It yields the protein CASSPTSFVDTQYF.

The table lists this clone with a few counts. This chain joins TRBV10-3 and TRBJ2-1; 7 positions match TRBD2. Trimming took 10 bases from V and 4 from J; bases not matched to a gene: 10. This CDR3 is 14 amino acids long. Germline CDR1 ENHRY, CDR2 SYGVKD. The DNA for the CDR3 is TGTGCCACCGAAATAGCGGGCTCGTACAATGAGCAGTTCTTC. Translating it yields CATEIAGSYNEQFF.

This chain joins TRBV5-4 and TRBJ1-2, with D tentatively TRBD1 (5 bases). The CDR3 runs to 14 residues. V was shortened by 0 bases and J by 8 bases, with 14 bases between the two germline ends. Germline loops: CDR1 SGHNT, CDR2 YYREEE (reference sequence). Here the CDR3 DNA reads TGTGCCAGCAGCTTGGCCGAGGCAGGGTCGGGCTACACCTTC. Translation gives CASSLAEAGSGYTF.

This chain links TRBV15 with TRBJ2-4; the D call may be TRBD1 or TRBD2 (5 bases each). This CDR3 comprises 15 residues. Germline V gene lookup returns CDR1 LNHNV and CDR2 YYDKDF (reference sequence). Trimming removed 9 bases at V and 8 bases at J, with 23 bases between. CDR3 coding DNA: TGTGCCACGGCCGATGACACCCTACTGGGACACATTCAGTACTTC. Protein product: CATADDTLLGHIQYF.

In its sample, this clone was seen a few times. J is TRBJ2-3 and V is TRBV7-9; D is possibly TRBD1 (6 bases). The V end was cut by 1 base, the J end by 4 bases, with 12 bases between. The CDR3 totals 15 residues. CDR1 and CDR2 (germline): SEHNR, FQNEAQ (reference sequence). CDR3 nucleotide sequence: TGTGCCAGCAGCTTAGTGGGGCAGGGGTCAGATACGCAGTATTTT. It encodes CASSLVGQGSDTQYF. Full variable domain (remainder filled in from reference TRBV7-9 and TRBJ2-3): DTGVSQNPRHKITKRGQNVTFRCDPISEHNRLYWYRQTLGQGPEFLTYFQNEAQLEKSRLLSDRFSAERPKGSFSTLEIQRTEQGDSAMYLCASSLVGQGSDTQYFGPGTRLTVL.

This chain connects TRBV25-1 to TRBJ2-5, with 8 bases matching TRBD1. The CDR3 covers 17 residues. The germline CDR1 and CDR2 sequences are MGHDK and SYGVNS. After removal of 2 bases from V and 3 bases from J, the junction contained 11 bases not matched to a gene. The CDR3 sequence is CASSELGTGGTKETQYF. DNA of the CDR3: TGTGCCAGCAGTGAACTAGGGACAGGAGGCACGAAAGAGACCCAGTACTTC.

The chain joins TRBV5-1 to TRBJ1-1; no reliable D call. The germline V and J ends were trimmed by 3 bases and 1 base, with 7 bases remaining between them. The CDR3 contains 13 residues. The V gene's germline CDR1 is SGHRS and CDR2 YFSETQ. CDR3 sequence reads: CASSSPQNTEAFF. CDR3 DNA: TGCGCCAGCAGCTCACCGCAGAACACTGAAGCTTTCTTT.

This clone was seen a handful of times. This sequence joins TRBV30 and TRBJ1-1, with D perhaps matching TRBD1 (5 bases). V was trimmed by 0 bases and J by 6 bases, leaving 17 bases between them. This CDR3 region has 15 residues. Germline assignment: CDR1 GTSNPN and CDR2 SVGIG (reference sequence). The CDR3 nucleotides are TGTGCCTGGAGTGTACGGGGACTCCGAGAGGCTGAAGCTTTCTTT. Encoded protein: CAWSVRGLREAEAFF.